The rows below give T cell receptor beta chains drawn from one sample of a study of T-cell memory formation after mild COVID-19. Each CDR3 protein gets one entry after TCRdb re-called the 5' RACE reads with MiXCR. The sample holds 350,000 or so distinct CDR3 sequences, under 25% seen once. The sequenced sample consisted of PBMCs or a T cell subset sorted from them (not recorded which). Receptors originate from a man aged 18 to 30 who had mild COVID-19 (a few samples of this study predate the infection). Cell type and time point are not known. CDR3s include the opening cysteine and the closing phenylalanine or tryptophan. Fields, in order: clone size, CDR3 length, D gene, J gene, V gene, CDR3 DNA, CDR3 protein. The D gene is left open where the match is weak. Expanded clones get a size class; other rows say once, few or many, or leave the size out.

clone size: few; CDR3 length: 14; D gene: NA; J gene: TRBJ2-3; V gene: TRBV5-1; CDR3 DNA: TGCGCCAGCAGCGCGGGACTTCCCGGGGGTACGCAGTATTTT; CDR3 protein: CASSAGLPGGTQYF
clone size: few; CDR3 length: 13; D gene: NA; J gene: TRBJ1-2; V gene: TRBV5-6; CDR3 DNA: TGTGCCAGCAGCTTGGTACAGGTTCAAGGCTACACCTTC; CDR3 protein: CASSLVQVQGYTF
clone size: NA; CDR3 length: 12; D gene: NA; J gene: TRBJ2-3; V gene: TRBV5-5; CDR3 DNA: TGTGCCAGCAGCTTGGACCTAGCAGCGCAGTATTTT; CDR3 protein: CASSLDLAAQYF
clone size: NA; CDR3 length: 15; D gene: TRBD1; J gene: TRBJ2-3; V gene: TRBV6-4; CDR3 DNA: TGTGCCAGTCCCGACCGGGACAGGGGGCGAGATACGCAGTATTTT; CDR3 protein: CASPDRDRGRDTQYF
clone size: NA; CDR3 length: 14; D gene: NA; J gene: TRBJ2-5; V gene: TRBV9; CDR3 DNA: TGTGCCAGCAGCGTCGATAGTGGGGTGGAGACCCAGTACTTC; CDR3 protein: CASSVDSGVETQYF
clone size: few; CDR3 length: 14; D gene: NA; J gene: TRBJ1-1; V gene: TRBV6-5; CDR3 DNA: TGTGCCAGCAGCAGAGACCGGCCGAACACTGAAGCTTTCTTT; CDR3 protein: CASSRDRPNTEAFF
clone size: few; CDR3 length: 15; D gene: NA; J gene: TRBJ2-3; V gene: TRBV12-3/TRBV12-4; CDR3 DNA: TGTGCCAGCAGCTTAAGGTCGGCTAACACAGATACGCAGTATTTT; CDR3 protein: CASSLRSANTDTQYF
clone size: many; CDR3 length: 12; D gene: NA; J gene: TRBJ1-6; V gene: TRBV5-6; CDR3 DNA: TGTGCCAGCACCGTCTGGAATTCACCCCTCCACTTT; CDR3 protein: CASTVWNSPLHF
clone size: NA; CDR3 length: 14; D gene: NA; J gene: TRBJ2-5; V gene: TRBV9; CDR3 DNA: TGTGCCAGCAGCGTAGTTGACACCCCAGAGACCCAGTACTTC; CDR3 protein: CASSVVDTPETQYF
clone size: NA; CDR3 length: 13; D gene: NA; J gene: TRBJ1-3; V gene: TRBV10-3; CDR3 DNA: TGTGCCATCAGGGACAGCTCTGGAAACACCATATATTTT; CDR3 protein: CAIRDSSGNTIYF
clone size: few; CDR3 length: 13; D gene: NA; J gene: TRBJ1-2; V gene: TRBV5-1; CDR3 DNA: TGCGCCAGCAGCTTTCCGGGGACGAATGGCTACACCTTC; CDR3 protein: CASSFPGTNGYTF
clone size: NA; CDR3 length: 13; D gene: TRBD1; J gene: TRBJ1-1; V gene: TRBV20-1; CDR3 DNA: TGCAGTGCCGATAACAGGGGAGACACTGAAGCTTTCTTT; CDR3 protein: CSADNRGDTEAFF
clone size: few; CDR3 length: 19; D gene: NA; J gene: TRBJ1-4; V gene: TRBV27; CDR3 DNA: TGTGCCAGCAGTTTATTTTGGACAGAGGCCTTGGCAACTAATGAAAAACTGTTTTTT; CDR3 protein: CASSLFWTEALATNEKLFF
clone size: NA; CDR3 length: 15; D gene: TRBD2; J gene: TRBJ2-1; V gene: TRBV11-2; CDR3 DNA: TGTGCCAGCAGCTTACGCCGGGGGGCCTACAATGAGCAGTTCTTC; CDR3 protein: CASSLRRGAYNEQFF
clone size: NA; CDR3 length: 13; D gene: NA; J gene: TRBJ2-5; V gene: TRBV29-1; CDR3 DNA: TGCAGCGTTCCCCAAAGGGCAGGCGAGACCCAGTACTTC; CDR3 protein: CSVPQRAGETQYF
clone size: NA; CDR3 length: 15; D gene: NA; J gene: TRBJ1-3; V gene: TRBV4-1; CDR3 DNA: TGCGCCAGCAGCCATATAGCGACTTCAGGAAACACCATATATTTT; CDR3 protein: CASSHIATSGNTIYF
clone size: few; CDR3 length: 16; D gene: TRBD2; J gene: TRBJ2-3; V gene: TRBV20-1; CDR3 DNA: TGCAGTGCTACCCAAAGCGGGGGGGCTCGTACAGATACGCAGTATTTT; CDR3 protein: CSATQSGGARTDTQYF
clone size: NA; CDR3 length: 17; D gene: NA; J gene: TRBJ2-6; V gene: TRBV15; CDR3 DNA: TGTGCCACCAGCAGAGATCGGCCGGCCTCTGGGGCCAACGTCCTGACTTTC; CDR3 protein: CATSRDRPASGANVLTF
clone size: NA; CDR3 length: 16; D gene: NA; J gene: TRBJ2-2; V gene: TRBV7-9; CDR3 DNA: TGTGCCAGCAGCTTAGCGCTCGGACACAATCCTCGGGAGCTGTTTTTT; CDR3 protein: CASSLALGHNPRELFF
clone size: few; CDR3 length: 15; D gene: TRBD1; J gene: TRBJ2-5; V gene: TRBV7-9; CDR3 DNA: TGTGCCAGCAGCTTCACCTGGACAGGTGGGGAGACCCAGTACTTC; CDR3 protein: CASSFTWTGGETQYF
clone size: few; CDR3 length: 14; D gene: NA; J gene: TRBJ2-7; V gene: TRBV10-3; CDR3 DNA: TGTGCCATCAGTGATTCACGGGGGGCCGACGAGCAGTACTTC; CDR3 protein: CAISDSRGADEQYF
clone size: few; CDR3 length: 15; D gene: NA; J gene: TRBJ2-5; V gene: TRBV20-1; CDR3 DNA: TGCAGTGCTACCCCCTTTCTAAGGGGTGGAGAGACCCAGTACTTC; CDR3 protein: CSATPFLRGGETQYF
clone size: NA; CDR3 length: 15; D gene: NA; J gene: TRBJ2-5; V gene: TRBV3-1; CDR3 DNA: TGTGCCAGCAGCCAAGAGGGGGGTCGGCAAGAGACCCAGTACTTC; CDR3 protein: CASSQEGGRQETQYF
clone size: NA; CDR3 length: 17; D gene: TRBD2; J gene: TRBJ2-3; V gene: TRBV12-3/TRBV12-4; CDR3 DNA: TGTGCCAGCAGTTTAGAACGGGGGGTAGGTTCGACAGATACGCAGTATTTT; CDR3 protein: CASSLERGVGSTDTQYF
clone size: NA; CDR3 length: 12; D gene: NA; J gene: TRBJ1-1; V gene: TRBV18; CDR3 DNA: TGTGCCACTAGAACGATGAACACTGAAGCTTTCTTT; CDR3 protein: CATRTMNTEAFF
clone size: few; CDR3 length: 14; D gene: NA; J gene: TRBJ2-3; V gene: TRBV5-1; CDR3 DNA: TGCGCCAGCAGCTTGGCAGTTCGAAGCGATACGCAGTATTTT; CDR3 protein: CASSLAVRSDTQYF
clone size: NA; CDR3 length: 16; D gene: NA; J gene: TRBJ1-2; V gene: TRBV10-3; CDR3 DNA: TGTGCCATCAGTGAGTCGTCCCAGGGGCCTAACTATGGCTACACCTTC; CDR3 protein: CAISESSQGPNYGYTF
clone size: NA; CDR3 length: 14; D gene: TRBD2; J gene: TRBJ2-3; V gene: TRBV20-1; CDR3 DNA: TGCAGTGCTAGAGTGCGGGGGGTGCAAGATACGCAGTATTTT; CDR3 protein: CSARVRGVQDTQYF
clone size: many; CDR3 length: 14; D gene: TRBD1; J gene: TRBJ1-5; V gene: TRBV5-1; CDR3 DNA: TGCGCCAGCAGCAGGACAGGGGGCGATCAGCCCCAGCATTTT; CDR3 protein: CASSRTGGDQPQHF
clone size: many; CDR3 length: 14; D gene: NA; J gene: TRBJ2-4; V gene: TRBV5-1; CDR3 DNA: TGCGCCAGCAGCCCCGGTGGACCTTTCCCCATTCAGTACTTC; CDR3 protein: CASSPGGPFPIQYF
clone size: many; CDR3 length: 16; D gene: NA; J gene: TRBJ2-5; V gene: TRBV7-8; CDR3 DNA: TGTGCCAGCAGCTTAGCCTTCCGGGCCCCAGGGGAGACCCAGTACTTC; CDR3 protein: CASSLAFRAPGETQYF
clone size: once; CDR3 length: 14; D gene: NA; J gene: TRBJ2-7; V gene: TRBV4-1; CDR3 DNA: TGCGCCAGCAGCCGTTCCGGGAGTGACTACGAGCAGTACTTC; CDR3 protein: CASSRSGSDYEQYF
clone size: NA; CDR3 length: 14; D gene: NA; J gene: TRBJ2-7; V gene: TRBV12-3/TRBV12-4; CDR3 DNA: TGTGCCAGCAGTATAAGACAGGTCTCCTACGAGCAGTACTTC; CDR3 protein: CASSIRQVSYEQYF
clone size: many; CDR3 length: 12; D gene: NA; J gene: TRBJ2-2; V gene: TRBV6-5; CDR3 DNA: TGTGCCAGCAGTTACGATACCGGGGAGCTGTTTTTT; CDR3 protein: CASSYDTGELFF
clone size: many; CDR3 length: 15; D gene: NA; J gene: TRBJ1-4; V gene: TRBV20-1; CDR3 DNA: TGCAGTGTCCGGAAAGGCCCGGGGACTAATGAAAAACTGTTTTTT; CDR3 protein: CSVRKGPGTNEKLFF